The clone carrying this T cell receptor (beta chain) appeared a few times. Its cognate antigen is unknown. The sample originates from a study of beta chain features in type 1 diabetes. The single heparinised draw taken from each donor contained about 100 mL of blood on average. Each sorted fraction was over 95% pure. Study-level points and caveats: A potential PCR bias toward shorter templates would be equal in patient and control samples. People with Type 1 diabetes carried modestly yet significantly shorter TCRB CDR3s in all four CD4+ subsets.

Expressed TCRB transcripts were sequenced because the isolated RNA had all been reverse transcribed beforehand. Produced via immunoSEQ multiplex PCR; TCRdb's table is partial and in-frame only. The data contain about 360,000 clones, around 12% of them singletons. The length of the CDR3 is 16 residues. Germline V gene lookup returns CDR1 SGDLS and CDR2 YYNGEE. Losses at the gene ends were 3 bases for V and 3 bases for J; bases not matched to a gene: 2. Input material: naive CD4+ T cells from blood. The receptor was derived from a woman aged 18-29 years with type 1 diabetes. The rearrangement links TRBV9 to TRBJ2-5, with 16 bases matching TRBD2. This chain's CDR3 is CASSGGLAGGEETQYF. The CDR3 DNA reads TGTGCCAGCAGCGGGGGACTAGCGGGAGGGGAAGAGACCCAGTACTTC.